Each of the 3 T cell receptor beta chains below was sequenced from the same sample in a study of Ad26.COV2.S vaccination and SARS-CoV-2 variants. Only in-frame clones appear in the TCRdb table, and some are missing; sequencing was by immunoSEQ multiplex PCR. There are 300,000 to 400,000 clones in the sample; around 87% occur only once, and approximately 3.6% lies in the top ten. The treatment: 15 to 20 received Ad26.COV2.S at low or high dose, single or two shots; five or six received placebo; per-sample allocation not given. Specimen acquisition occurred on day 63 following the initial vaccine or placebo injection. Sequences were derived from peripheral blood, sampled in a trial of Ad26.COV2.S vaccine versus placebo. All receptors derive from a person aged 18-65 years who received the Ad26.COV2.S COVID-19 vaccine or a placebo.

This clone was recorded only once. The CDR3 bases are TGTGCCAGCAGCCTGGGACAGAATAGCAATCAGCCCCAGCATTTT. Its protein is CASSLGQNSNQPQHF. The V gene is TRBV5-6, the J gene TRBJ1-5; 7 nucleotides match TRBD1. CDR1 SGHDT and CDR2 YYEEEE come from the germline V gene. The J segment lost 0 bases and the V segment lost 4 bases, leaving 4 bases of the junction unmatched. The CDR3 is 15 residues long.

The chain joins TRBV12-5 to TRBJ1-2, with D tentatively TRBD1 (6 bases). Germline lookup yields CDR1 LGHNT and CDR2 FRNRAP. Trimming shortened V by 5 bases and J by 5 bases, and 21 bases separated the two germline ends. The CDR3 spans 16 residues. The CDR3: CASGPLRGPTEYGYTF. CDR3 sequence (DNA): TGTGCTAGTGGTCCCCTCAGGGGACCCACAGAATATGGCTACACCTTC.

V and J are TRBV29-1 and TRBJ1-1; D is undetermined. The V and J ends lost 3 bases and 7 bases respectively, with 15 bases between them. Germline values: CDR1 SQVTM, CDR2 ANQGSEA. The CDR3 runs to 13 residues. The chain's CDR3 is CSVERRGNGEAFF. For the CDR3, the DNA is TGCAGCGTTGAGAGAAGAGGAAACGGTGAAGCTTTCTTT.